A single sample is the source of the 21 T cell receptor beta chains below, sequenced in a study of blood T cell repertoires in COVID-19. Only in-frame clones appear in the TCRdb table, and some are missing; sequencing was by immunoSEQ multiplex PCR. Here the sample spans about 130,000 clones, almost 80% being singletons. Sample: peripheral blood. The receptors were sampled from a man in his fifties or sixties who had recovered from COVID-19.

The genes are TRBV9 and TRBJ1-2; TRBD1 might be the D (6 bases). The CDR3 has 15 amino acids. Germline assignment: CDR1 SGDLS and CDR2 YYNGEE. V was shortened by 3 bases and J by 4 bases, with 16 bases between the two germline ends. CDR3 in amino acids: CASSGGGLQLYGYTF. CDR3 coding DNA: TGTGCCAGCAGCGGAGGGGGTCTCCAACTCTATGGCTACACCTTC. The variable domain in full, completed from reference TRBV9 and TRBJ1-2, reads DSGVTQTPKHLITATGQRVTLRCSPRSGDLSVYWYQQSLDQGLQFLIQYYNGEERAKGNILERFSAQQFPDLHSELNLSSLELGDSALYFCASSGGGLQLYGYTFGSGTRLTVV.

This clone showed up many times. Other DNA sequences of this sample code for an identical CDR3. The rearrangement uses TRBV11-2 and TRBJ2-1, with TRBD2 identical over 8 bases. After removal of 5 bases from V and 10 bases from J, the junction contained 10 bases not matched to a gene. CDR3 length: 14 residues. CDR1 and CDR2 from the germline V gene are SGHAT and FQNNGV. As DNA, the CDR3 is TGTGCCAGCAGCGTGCTGGGGGCGGGGGGCGAGCAGTTCTTC. Translating gives CASSVLGAGGEQFF.

This clone was seen a few times. This chain joins TRBV7-6 and TRBJ2-7; 12 bases agree with TRBD2. Per germline, CDR1 SGHVS and CDR2 FNYEAQ. This CDR3 region has 15 residues. Trimming cost V 4 bases and J 7 bases; bases outside gene matches: 8. Here the CDR3 DNA reads TGTGCCAGCAGCTCTCGACTAGCGGGAGTCGAAGAGCAGTACTTC. Translated: CASSSRLAGVEEQYF. Combining the CDR3 with reference TRBV7-6 and TRBJ2-7 gives the whole variable domain GAGVSQSPRYKVTKRGQDVALRCDPISGHVSLYWYRQALGQGPEFLTYFNYEAQQDKSGLPNDRFSAERPEGSISTLTIQRTEQRDSAMYRCASSSRLAGVEEQYFGPGTRLTVT.

In DNA, the CDR3 is TGTGCCAGCTCACCAAGACAGGGAATAGATACGCAGTATTTT. Protein sequence: CASSPRQGIDTQYF. V and J are TRBV18 and TRBJ2-3, with 7 positions matching TRBD1. After removal of 2 bases from V and 5 bases from J, the junction contained 4 bases not matched to a gene. This CDR3 spans 14 amino acids. From germline, CDR1 is KGHSH and CDR2 LQKENI.

This chain connects TRBV28 to TRBJ1-5, with 10 bases identical to TRBD1. After removal of 3 bases from V and 6 bases from J, the junction contained 8 bases not matched to a gene. The length of the CDR3 is 16 residues. The V gene's germline CDR1 is MDHEN and CDR2 SYDVKM. The chain's CDR3 is CASSFAGQGPRQPQHF. DNA of the CDR3: TGTGCCAGCAGTTTTGCGGGACAGGGGCCTCGTCAGCCCCAGCATTTT. Together with reference TRBV28 and TRBJ1-5, the CDR3 gives the full variable domain: DVKVTQSSRYLVKRTGEKVFLECVQDMDHENMFWYRQDPGLGLRLIYFSYDVKMKEKGDIPEGYSVSREKKERFSLILESASTNQTSMYLCASSFAGQGPRQPQHFGDGTRLSIL.

The CDR3 region is CAISESARNTIYF. Here the CDR3 DNA reads TGTGCCATCAGTGAGTCCGCTAGAAACACCATATATTTT. This chain uses TRBV10-3 with TRBJ1-3; D gene ambiguous. CDR3 length: 13 residues. The ends were cut back, 0 bases at V and 5 bases at J, with 5 bases in the middle. Germline assignment: CDR1 ENHRY and CDR2 SYGVKD.

V gene TRBV2 combines with J gene TRBJ2-1, with D unresolved. The ends were cut back, 6 bases at V and 5 bases at J, with 5 bases in the middle. CDR3 size: 11 residues. The germline V gene has CDR1 SNHLY and CDR2 FYNNEI. The CDR3 region is CASSPNNEQFF. In nucleotides, the CDR3 is TGTGCCAGCAGCCCTAACAATGAGCAGTTCTTC. Full variable domain (missing parts from reference TRBV2 and TRBJ2-1): EPEVTQTPSHQVTQMGQEVILRCVPISNHLYFYWYRQILGQKVEFLVSFYNNEISEKSEIFDDQFSVERPDGSNFTLKIRSTKLEDSAMYFCASSPNNEQFFGPGTRLTVL.

The chain uses TRBV6-5 and TRBJ1-5, with D possibly TRBD1 on 6 matching bases. Germline CDR1 and CDR2: MNHEY and SVGAGI. This CDR3 comprises 13 residues. V lost 8 bases, J lost 3 bases, and 11 bases lay in between. This chain's CDR3 is CASATGINQPQHF. CDR3 nucleotides: TGTGCCAGCGCTACAGGGATCAATCAGCCCCAGCATTTT.

This clone showed up just once. Here the CDR3 DNA reads TGTGCCAGCAGTTTCGGGACTAGCTCCGAGCAGTACTTC. Translation gives CASSFGTSSEQYF. The chain couples TRBV12-3 or TRBV12-4 to TRBJ2-7; the match to TRBD2 covers 9 bases. The CDR3 is 13 residues long. V was pared by 3 bases and J by 6 bases, with 3 bases of the junction left unmatched.

V usage is TRBV7-2 and J usage is TRBJ2-1; TRBD1 matches at 9 bases. Losses at the gene ends were 8 bases for V and 7 bases for J; bases not matched to a gene: 6. This CDR3 contains 13 residues. CDR1 and CDR2 from the germline V gene are SGHTA and FQGNSA. This chain's CDR3 is CASVGQGKNEQFF. The DNA for the CDR3 is TGTGCCAGCGTGGGACAGGGTAAGAATGAGCAGTTCTTC.

The genes are TRBV7-3 and TRBJ1-1, with D perhaps TRBD1 (6 bases). The CDR3 length is 15 residues. Looked up from germline, CDR1 is SGHTA and CDR2 is FQGTGA. The V end lost 5 bases, the J end lost 0 bases, and 13 bases lay between the germline ends. CDR3 bases: TGTGCCAGCAGCCCCGACAGGATCCTGAACACTGAAGCTTTCTTT. It encodes CASSPDRILNTEAFF.

The chain is built from TRBV7-6 and TRBJ1-2; 7 bases agree with TRBD1. The V segment lost 5 bases and the J segment 3 bases; nucleotides outside the gene matches: 3. The CDR3 totals 13 residues. Looked up from germline, CDR1 is SGHVS and CDR2 is FNYEAQ. CDR3 bases: TGTGCCAGCAGCCAGGGGGTTCACTATGGCTACACCTTC. Translated: CASSQGVHYGYTF. The whole variable domain, filled in from reference TRBV7-6 and TRBJ1-2, reads GAGVSQSPRYKVTKRGQDVALRCDPISGHVSLYWYRQALGQGPEFLTYFNYEAQQDKSGLPNDRFSAERPEGSISTLTIQRTEQRDSAMYRCASSQGVHYGYTFGSGTRLTVV.

The chain uses TRBV19 and TRBJ2-2, with TRBD2 matching 7 bases. Germline CDR1 is LNHDA and CDR2 is SQIVND (reference sequence). CDR3 size: 13 residues. J lost 1 base, V lost 10 bases, and 3 bases had no gene match. CDR3 in DNA: TGTGCCATACGCGGGGGGAACACCGGGGAGCTGTTTTTT. The encoded protein is CAIRGGNTGELFF.

The chain recombines TRBV3-1 (or the pseudogene TRBV3-2) with TRBJ2-7; the match to TRBD2 covers 11 bases. Germline CDR1 reads LGHDT; CDR2 reads YNNKEL (reference sequence). The junction had 8 bases not matched to a gene; V was cut back by 0 bases and J by 7 bases. The CDR3 is 16 residues long. In DNA form, the CDR3 reads TGTGCCAGCAGCCAAGATTTTAGCGGGAGGGAGGGAGAGCAGTACTTC. Translation: CASSQDFSGREGEQYF.

The chain recombines TRBV7-2 with TRBJ1-2; the D gene is possibly TRBD1 (6 bases). Germline loops: CDR1 SGHTA, CDR2 FQGNSA. Between the trimmed V and J ends, which lost 1 base and 6 bases, there was a span of 12 bases. The CDR3 sequence is 14 residues long. Here the CDR3 DNA reads TGTGCCAGCAGCTTAGAGAGACAGGAGGATGGCTACACCTTC. It specifies CASSLERQEDGYTF.

A word on this clone: The conserved closing phenylalanine or tryptophan is absent in this CDR3, likely reflecting a read error. It is unclear where the CDR3 begins or ends on the DNA, so no DNA is shown, and the CDR3 is as TCRdb lists it. The chain recombines TRBV21-1 with TRBJ1-1; the D call in the table, TRBD1, was not verified against the DNA. TRBV21-1 is deemed a pseudogene. The CDR3 is 9 residues long, counting both termini. The CDR3 protein is CASSSCDRV.

The chain combines TRBV2 with TRBJ2-1; 8 bases map to TRBD1. After removal of 6 bases from V and 3 bases from J, the junction contained 7 bases not matched to a gene. Germline-derived CDR1 and CDR2 are SNHLY and FYNNEI. There are 15 residues in the CDR3. CDR3 residues: CASRQDRGVYNEQFF. CDR3 nucleotides: TGTGCCAGCAGACAAGACAGGGGCGTCTACAATGAGCAGTTCTTC.

J is TRBJ2-3 and V is TRBV30; D possibly corresponds to TRBD1 (6 bases). CDR3 size: 14 residues. Looked up from germline, CDR1 is GTSNPN and CDR2 is SVGIG (reference sequence). Trimming cost V 3 bases and J 6 bases, with 16 bases left between them. The CDR3 sequence: CAWRGLQGWDTQYF. CDR3 DNA: TGTGCCTGGAGGGGGTTGCAGGGGTGGGATACGCAGTATTTT.

The chain recombines TRBV7-2 with TRBJ2-3; 14 positions agree with TRBD2. The germline V gene has CDR1 SGHTA and CDR2 FQGNSA. V lost 5 bases, J lost 1 base, and 5 bases stayed unmatched. This CDR3 is 17 amino acids long. CDR3 region: CASSPPGLAGGTDTQYF. The CDR3 DNA follows: TGTGCCAGCAGCCCACCGGGACTAGCGGGAGGCACAGATACGCAGTATTTT.

This chain uses TRBV4-3 with TRBJ2-6; a weak D match, TRBD2 (5 bases). Germline values: CDR1 LGHNA, CDR2 YSLEER. This CDR3 has 18 residues. Trimming removed 3 bases at V and 0 bases at J, with 15 bases between. The CDR3 sequence is CASSQDFFLHSGANVLTF. Written as DNA, the CDR3 is TGCGCCAGCAGCCAGGACTTTTTTCTTCACTCTGGGGCCAACGTCCTGACTTTC.

This chain joins TRBV7-8 and TRBJ1-1; tentatively, D is TRBD1 (5 bases). This CDR3 is 16 amino acids long. Germline-derived CDR1 and CDR2 are SGHVS and FQNEAQ. Trimming pared 5 bases from V and 2 bases from J, leaving 18 bases between. In DNA, the CDR3 is TGTGCCAGCAGCCATTCCTTCCAGGGCGCCAACACTGAAGCTTTCTTT. Translation: CASSHSFQGANTEAFF.